The next 3 T cell receptor beta chains were all read from a single sample in a study of cytomegalovirus exposure and HLA in healthy donors. Both 60 Vbeta primers and 13 Jbeta primers went into the PCR. The data were produced by immunoSEQ multiplex PCR, yet TCRdb's version contains in-frame clones alone and is incomplete. The sample consists of 75,000 to 90,000 clones, over 60% of them appearing once. Sequencing was carried out using PBMCs. These receptors originate from a woman aged 35 to 49 in good health and CMV-seropositive.

The V gene is TRBV25-1, the J gene TRBJ1-2; D possibly corresponds to TRBD1 (5 bases). The length of the CDR3 is 13 residues. Trimming removed 5 bases from V and 6 bases from J, with 13 bases in between. CDR1 is MGHDK, CDR2 SYGVNS, per germline. The CDR3 DNA reads as TGTGCCAGCAGTTTAGCCGGGACTAATGGCTACACCTTC. This sequence encodes CASSLAGTNGYTF.

The rearrangement uses TRBV27 and TRBJ1-3, with D perhaps TRBD1 (5 bases). The V gene lost 0 bases and the J gene lost 2 bases, with 8 bases spanning the gap. This CDR3 region has 15 residues. Germline V gives CDR1 MNHEY, CDR2 SMNVEV (reference sequence). The CDR3 DNA sequence: TGTGCCAGCAGTTTATCTTCAGGGCCTGGAAACACCATATATTTT. This codes for CASSLSSGPGNTIYF.

This clone was counted a single time. CDR3 sequence (DNA): TGTGCCAGCAGGGACCGGGACATCTATAGCAATCAGCCCCAGCATTTT. This sequence encodes CASRDRDIYSNQPQHF. V and J are TRBV6-6 and TRBJ1-5; D possibly corresponds to TRBD1 (6 bases). The CDR3 is 16 amino acids. Germline lookup yields CDR1 MNHNY and CDR2 SVGAGI (reference sequence). Trimming left V 6 bases short and J 0 bases short, with 15 bases between.